These 10 T cell receptor beta chains were sequenced from one sample in a study of blood T cell repertoires in COVID-19. The repertoire was sequenced with immunoSEQ multiplex PCR; TCRdb's copy has only in-frame clones and lacks some. In the table there are about 220,000 clones, roughly 80% of which are singletons. Source material: peripheral blood. These receptors came from a woman in her 70s with COVID-19, enrolled during active disease.

This clone was seen more than once but under ten times. The genes are TRBV18 and TRBJ2-7; D is possibly TRBD2 (6 bases). Per the germline V gene, CDR1 is KGHSH and CDR2 is LQKENI. With 2 bases removed from V and 7 bases from J, the gap between germline ends came to 12 bases. The CDR3 has 13 amino acids. DNA of the CDR3: TGTGCCAGCTCACCAACGGAGGGTACGGAGCAGTACTTC. It codes for CASSPTEGTEQYF.

This chain connects TRBV5-1 to TRBJ2-2; the match to TRBD2 covers 14 bases. CDR1 is SGHRS and CDR2 is YFSETQ in the germline V gene. Trimming cost V 4 bases and J 2 bases; bases outside gene matches: 13. The CDR3 is 20 amino acids. The CDR3 region is CASSPWTSGRTQLNTGELFF. DNA for the CDR3: TGCGCCAGCAGCCCTTGGACTAGCGGGAGGACCCAATTAAACACCGGGGAGCTGTTTTTT.

The chain couples TRBV30 to TRBJ1-1; no firm D call. V was pared by 3 bases and J by 6 bases, with 11 bases between. Per the germline V gene, CDR1 is GTSNPN and CDR2 is SVGIG (reference sequence). The CDR3 is 12 amino acids. The CDR3 is CAWSLVFAEAFF. CDR3 nucleotides: TGTGCCTGGAGCCTTGTTTTCGCTGAAGCTTTCTTT.

The chain uses TRBV10-3 and TRBJ1-1; 7 bases map to TRBD1. Germline trimming cut 5 bases from V and 4 bases from J; bases unmatched to any gene: 1. Germline values: CDR1 ENHRY, CDR2 SYGVKD. CDR3 length: 12 residues. CDR3 nucleotide sequence: TGTGCCATCAGTACAGGGGTCACTGAAGCTTTCTTT. This translates into CAISTGVTEAFF.

The chain joins TRBV27 to TRBJ2-5; tentative D call: TRBD2 (6 bases). CDR1 and CDR2 (germline): MNHEY, SMNVEV (reference sequence). The length of the CDR3 is 15 residues. The V end lost 8 bases, the J end lost 5 bases, and 21 bases lay between the germline ends. The CDR3 here is CASRRAGRARETQYF. In DNA form, the CDR3 reads TGTGCCAGCCGCCGTGCGGGGCGGGCTAGGGAGACCCAGTACTTC.

The chain carries TRBV5-1 and TRBJ2-7; TRBD2 matches at 11 bases. The J segment lost 1 base and the V segment lost 0 bases, leaving 3 bases of the junction unmatched. The CDR3 totals 16 residues. Germline V gene sequence: CDR1 SGHRS, CDR2 YFSETQ. CDR3 DNA sequence: TGCGCCAGCAGCTTGGGACTAGCGGGAAATTCCTACGAGCAGTACTTC. Its protein product is CASSLGLAGNSYEQYF.

The gene calls are TRBV7-3 and TRBJ2-1; TRBD1 matches 8 bases. Per germline, CDR1 SGHTA and CDR2 FQGTGA. The CDR3 runs to 15 residues. V dropped 6 bases and J dropped 6; count of bases not matched to a gene: 10. The chain's CDR3 is CASSISMTGVNEQFF. Here the CDR3 DNA reads TGTGCCAGCAGTATATCGATGACAGGGGTCAATGAGCAGTTCTTC.

V gene TRBV2 combines with J gene TRBJ1-5, with 10 bases fitting TRBD1. Per the germline V gene, CDR1 is SNHLY and CDR2 is FYNNEI. Trimming removed 7 bases from V and 5 bases from J; junction bases left unmatched: 5. This CDR3 contains 14 residues. The CDR3 nucleotides read TGTGCCAGCACTACCGGGACAGGGGATCAGCCCCAGCATTTT. This sequence encodes CASTTGTGDQPQHF.

The table lists this clone with a few counts. The V call is TRBV9, the J call TRBJ1-1; 9 nucleotides match TRBD1. The CDR3 is made up of 12 amino acids. From germline, CDR1 is SGDLS and CDR2 YYNGEE. Losses at the gene ends were 7 bases for V and 6 bases for J; bases not matched to a gene: 4. The CDR3 is CASGTGRAEAFF. The CDR3 DNA sequence: TGTGCCAGCGGGACAGGGAGAGCTGAAGCTTTCTTT. The full variable domain, rest sourced from reference TRBV9 and TRBJ1-1, is DSGVTQTPKHLITATGQRVTLRCSPRSGDLSVYWYQQSLDQGLQFLIQYYNGEERAKGNILERFSAQQFPDLHSELNLSSLELGDSALYFCASGTGRAEAFFGQGTRLTVV.

The chain is built from TRBV11-2 and TRBJ2-7; 11 bases map to TRBD2. J lost 6 bases, V lost 3 bases, and 7 bases had no gene match. Germline-derived CDR1 and CDR2 are SGHAT and FQNNGV. This CDR3 is 15 amino acids long. The CDR3 spells CASSFSLAGVVEQYF. As DNA, the CDR3 is TGTGCCAGCAGCTTCTCACTAGCGGGAGTCGTCGAGCAGTACTTC.